One and the same sample provided the 9 T cell receptor beta chains below, sequenced in a study of T cells in Graves' hyperthyroidism and ophthalmopathy. It was RNA transcripts that yielded the amplified TCR beta CDR3 regions. TCR CDR3 regions were first amplified by RT-PCR with HTBI primers. TCRdb re-called the multiplex PCR reads with MiXCR, one entry per CDR3 protein. The sample has more than 550,000 distinct CDR3 sequences, approximately 19% seen once. Sequencing used blood. All receptors derive from a woman aged 45-65 years with Graves' hyperthyroidism that later progressed to Graves' ophthalmopathy.

This chain connects TRBV11-1 to TRBJ2-3; no reliable D call. V gave up 5 bases and J gave up 3 bases, with 12 bases separating them. The germline V gene has CDR1 SGHAT and CDR2 FQDESV (reference sequence). This CDR3 has 14 amino acids. CDR3 nucleotide sequence: TGTGCCAGCAGCCACCTCCCCGGAACAGATACGCAGTATTTT. Translation gives CASSHLPGTDTQYF.

The table lists this clonotype with many counts. This chain links TRBV6-5 with TRBJ1-6; D not certain. The V and J ends lost 0 bases and 14 bases respectively, with 14 bases between them. The CDR3 loop spans 14 amino acids. Germline V CDR1 and CDR2: MNHEY, SVGAGI. The CDR3 nucleotides are TGTGCCAGCAGTTACTCTGAGGCTGGGAGGGCCCTCCACTTT. Protein sequence: CASSYSEAGRALHF.

A few counts support this clonotype. V gene TRBV19 combines with J gene TRBJ1-3; D remains unclear. This CDR3 has 15 residues. The germline V gene has CDR1 LNHDA and CDR2 SQIVND (reference sequence). Between the trimmed V and J ends, which lost 7 bases and 2 bases, there was a span of 15 bases. This chain's CDR3 is CASNDPGRTGNTIYF. For the CDR3, the DNA is TGTGCCAGTAACGATCCGGGGAGGACTGGAAACACCATATATTTT.

This clonotype appeared many times. The rearrangement uses TRBV12-3 or TRBV12-4 and TRBJ1-2; 9 bases align to TRBD1. The CDR3 runs 14 residues. V dropped 7 bases and J dropped 3; count of bases not matched to a gene: 6. DNA for the CDR3: TGTGCCAGCACTTTTAACAGGGGGCACTATGGCTACACCTTC. Translating it yields CASTFNRGHYGYTF.

The CDR3: CASSEGNSYEQYF. In nucleotides, the CDR3 is TGCGCCAGCAGTGAGGGAAACTCCTACGAGCAGTACTTC. The chain couples TRBV10-2 to TRBJ2-7; D is unresolved. The CDR3 extends over 13 amino acids. The V end lost 2 bases, the J end lost 0 bases, and 5 bases lay between the germline ends. Per germline, CDR1 WSHSY and CDR2 SAAADI.

The chain couples TRBV29-1 to TRBJ1-1, with a possible D match to TRBD1 (5 bases). V was trimmed by 7 bases and J by 1 base, leaving 7 bases between them. The CDR3 loop spans 11 amino acids. Germline V CDR1 and CDR2: SQVTM, ANQGSEA. The DNA of the CDR3 is TGCAGCGGTGGACAGAACACTGAAGCTTTCTTT. Protein sequence: CSGGQNTEAFF.

Here the CDR3 DNA reads TGCAGTGCTAGAGATACTGCAGGGGCCTACTATGGCTACACCTTC. It specifies CSARDTAGAYYGYTF. V and J are TRBV20-1 and TRBJ1-2, with a weak D call TRBD1 (6 bases). This CDR3 contains 15 residues. Germline CDR1 reads DFQATT; CDR2 reads SNEGSKA (reference sequence). V dropped 0 bases and J dropped 3 bases, with 14 bases sitting between them.

About this clonotype itself: This may be a read error, as it is one base from a much larger clone. This chain links TRBV20-1 with TRBJ2-1; D possibly corresponds to TRBD1 (6 bases). Looked up from germline, CDR1 is DFQATT and CDR2 is SNEGSKA (reference sequence). The CDR3 sequence is 14 residues long. The CDR3 loop is CRARLGRGGNEQFF. CDR3 nucleotide sequence: TGCAGGGCTAGATTGGGTAGAGGGGGCAATGAGCAGTTCTTC.

This clonotype was found many times. The rearrangement joins TRBV27 to TRBJ1-5; D is undetermined. Deletions cut 4 bases from V and 0 bases from J, with 7 bases between. This CDR3 contains 14 residues. CDR1 and CDR2 from the germline V gene are MNHEY and SMNVEV (reference sequence). CDR3 sequence reads: CASSSSASNQPQHF. CDR3 DNA sequence: TGTGCCAGCAGTTCATCAGCTAGCAATCAGCCCCAGCATTTT.